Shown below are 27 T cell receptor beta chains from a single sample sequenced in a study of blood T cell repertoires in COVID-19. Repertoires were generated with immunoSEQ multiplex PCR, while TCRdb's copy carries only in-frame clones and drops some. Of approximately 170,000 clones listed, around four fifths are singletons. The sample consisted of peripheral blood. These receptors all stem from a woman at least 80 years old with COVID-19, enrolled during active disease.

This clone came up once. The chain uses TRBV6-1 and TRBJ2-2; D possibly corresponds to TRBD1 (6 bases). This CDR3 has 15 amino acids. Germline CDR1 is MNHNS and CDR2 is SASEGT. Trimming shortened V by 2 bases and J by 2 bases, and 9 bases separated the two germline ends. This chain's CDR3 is CASSELGGNTGELFF. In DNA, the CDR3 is TGTGCCAGCAGTGAATTAGGGGGAAACACCGGGGAGCTGTTTTTT.

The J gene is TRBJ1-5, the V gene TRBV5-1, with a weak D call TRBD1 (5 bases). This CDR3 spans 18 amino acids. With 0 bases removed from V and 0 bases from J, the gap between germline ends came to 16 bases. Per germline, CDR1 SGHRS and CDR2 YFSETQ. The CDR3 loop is CASSLAPSTVYSNQPQHF. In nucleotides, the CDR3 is TGCGCCAGCAGCTTGGCCCCATCGACAGTCTATAGCAATCAGCCCCAGCATTTT.

CDR3 sequence: CATSTGTPDTQYF. The CDR3 DNA follows: TGCGCCACCTCGACAGGGACCCCAGATACGCAGTATTTT. The chain uses TRBV10-2 and TRBJ2-3; TRBD1 aligns across 7 bases. Germline V gives CDR1 WSHSY, CDR2 SAAADI. This CDR3 region has 13 residues. V shed 10 bases, J shed 4 bases, and the junction held 8 bases outside the gene matches.

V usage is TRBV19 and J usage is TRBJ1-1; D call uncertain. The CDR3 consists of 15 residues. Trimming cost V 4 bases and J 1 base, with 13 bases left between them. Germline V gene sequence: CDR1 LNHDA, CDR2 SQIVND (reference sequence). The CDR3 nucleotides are TGTGCCAGTAGTACCTCGGAGGGAACGAACACTGAAGCTTTCTTT. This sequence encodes CASSTSEGTNTEAFF.

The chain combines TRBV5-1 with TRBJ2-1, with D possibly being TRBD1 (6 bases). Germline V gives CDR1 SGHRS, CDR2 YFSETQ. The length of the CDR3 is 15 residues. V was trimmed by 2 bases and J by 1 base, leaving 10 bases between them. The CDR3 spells CASSFEGQSYNEQFF. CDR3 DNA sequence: TGCGCCAGCAGCTTCGAAGGACAGTCCTACAATGAGCAGTTCTTC. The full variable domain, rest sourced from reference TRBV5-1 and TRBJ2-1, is KAGVTQTPRYLIKTRGQQVTLSCSPISGHRSVSWYQQTPGQGLQFLFEYFSETQRNKGNFPGRFSGRQFSNSRSEMNVSTLELGDSALYLCASSFEGQSYNEQFFGPGTRLTVL.

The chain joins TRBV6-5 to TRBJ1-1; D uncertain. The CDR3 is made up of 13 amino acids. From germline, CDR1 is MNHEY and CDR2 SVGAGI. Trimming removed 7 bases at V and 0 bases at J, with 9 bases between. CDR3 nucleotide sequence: TGTGCCAGCACCGACACCTTGAACACTGAAGCTTTCTTT. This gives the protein CASTDTLNTEAFF.

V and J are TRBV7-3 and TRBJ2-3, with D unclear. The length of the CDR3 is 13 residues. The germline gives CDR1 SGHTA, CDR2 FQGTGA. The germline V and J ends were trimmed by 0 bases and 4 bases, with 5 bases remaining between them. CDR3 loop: CASSLTAADTQYF. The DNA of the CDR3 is TGTGCCAGCAGCTTAACGGCCGCAGATACGCAGTATTTT.

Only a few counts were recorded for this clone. The CDR3 sequence: CASSVGATREKLFF. CDR3 coding DNA: TGTGCCAGCAGTGTAGGGGCTACGAGGGAAAAACTGTTTTTT. V is TRBV2 and J is TRBJ1-4; a possible D gene is TRBD1 (5 bases). This CDR3 contains 14 residues. Germline values: CDR1 SNHLY, CDR2 FYNNEI. Trimming took 4 bases from V and 8 from J, leaving 14 bases between them.

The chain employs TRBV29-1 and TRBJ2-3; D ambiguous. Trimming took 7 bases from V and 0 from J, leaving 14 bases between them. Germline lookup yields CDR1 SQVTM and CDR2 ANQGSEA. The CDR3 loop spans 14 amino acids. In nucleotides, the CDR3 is TGCAGCGCCGCCGCCGGCAGGAGCACAGATACGCAGTATTTT. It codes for CSAAAGRSTDTQYF.

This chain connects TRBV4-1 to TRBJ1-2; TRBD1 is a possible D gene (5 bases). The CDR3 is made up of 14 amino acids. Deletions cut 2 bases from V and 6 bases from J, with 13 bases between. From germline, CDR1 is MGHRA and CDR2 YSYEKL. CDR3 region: CASSQLIRVNGYTF. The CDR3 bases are TGCGCCAGCAGCCAACTTATCAGGGTAAATGGCTACACCTTC.

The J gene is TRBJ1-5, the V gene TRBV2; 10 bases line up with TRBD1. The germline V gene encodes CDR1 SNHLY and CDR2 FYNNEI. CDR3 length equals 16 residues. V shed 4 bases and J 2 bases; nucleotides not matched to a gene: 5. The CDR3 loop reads CASSARGTGGNQPQHF. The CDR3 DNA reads TGTGCCAGCAGTGCAAGAGGGACAGGGGGCAATCAGCCCCAGCATTTT.

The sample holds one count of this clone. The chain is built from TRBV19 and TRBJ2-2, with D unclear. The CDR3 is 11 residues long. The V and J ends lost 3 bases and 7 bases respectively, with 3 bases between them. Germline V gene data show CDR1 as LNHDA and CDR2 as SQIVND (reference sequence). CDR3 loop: CASSIVGELFF. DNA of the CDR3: TGTGCCAGTAGTATCGTCGGGGAGCTGTTTTTT.

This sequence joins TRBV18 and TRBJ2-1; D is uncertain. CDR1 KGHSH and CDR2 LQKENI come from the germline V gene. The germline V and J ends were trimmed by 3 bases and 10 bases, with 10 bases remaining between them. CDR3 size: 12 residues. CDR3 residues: CASSPTTGEQFF. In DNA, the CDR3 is TGTGCCAGCTCACCGACAACTGGAGAGCAGTTCTTC.

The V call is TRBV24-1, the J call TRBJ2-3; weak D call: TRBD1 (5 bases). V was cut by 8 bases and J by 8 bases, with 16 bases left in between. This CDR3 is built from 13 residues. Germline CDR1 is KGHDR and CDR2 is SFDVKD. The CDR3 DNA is TGTGCCACCAACACAGGCCGAGAGAGTACGCAGTATTTT. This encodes CATNTGRESTQYF.

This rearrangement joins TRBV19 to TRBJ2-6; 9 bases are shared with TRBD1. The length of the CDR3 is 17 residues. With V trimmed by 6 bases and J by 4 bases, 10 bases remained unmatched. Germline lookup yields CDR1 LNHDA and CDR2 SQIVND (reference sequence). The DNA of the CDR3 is TGTGCCAGTAGAGACAGGGGGATTCTCTCGGGGGCCAACGTCCTGACTTTC. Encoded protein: CASRDRGILSGANVLTF. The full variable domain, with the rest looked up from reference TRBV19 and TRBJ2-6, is DGGITQSPKYLFRKEGQNVTLSCEQNLNHDAMYWYRQDPGQGLRLIYYSQIVNDFQKGDIAEGYSVSREKKESFPLTVTSAQKNPTAFYLCASRDRGILSGANVLTFGAGSRLTVL.

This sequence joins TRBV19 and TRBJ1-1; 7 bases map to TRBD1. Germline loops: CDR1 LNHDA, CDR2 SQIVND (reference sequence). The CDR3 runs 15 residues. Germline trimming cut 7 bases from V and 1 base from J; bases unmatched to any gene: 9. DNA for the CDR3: TGTGCCAGTAATTTGATGGACAGGCCGAACACTGAAGCTTTCTTT. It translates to CASNLMDRPNTEAFF.

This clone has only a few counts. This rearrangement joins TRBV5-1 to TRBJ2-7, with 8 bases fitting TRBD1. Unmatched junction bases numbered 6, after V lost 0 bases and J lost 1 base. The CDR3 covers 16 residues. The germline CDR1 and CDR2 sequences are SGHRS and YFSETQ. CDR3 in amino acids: CASSLVGTGISYEQYF. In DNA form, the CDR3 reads TGCGCCAGCAGCTTGGTTGGGACAGGCATTTCCTACGAGCAGTACTTC.

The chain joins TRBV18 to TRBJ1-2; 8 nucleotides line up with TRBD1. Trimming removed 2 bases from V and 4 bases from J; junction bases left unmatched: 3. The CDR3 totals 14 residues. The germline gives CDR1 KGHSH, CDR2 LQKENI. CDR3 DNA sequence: TGTGCCAGCTCACCAGAGACAGGGGCCTATGGCTACACCTTC. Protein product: CASSPETGAYGYTF.

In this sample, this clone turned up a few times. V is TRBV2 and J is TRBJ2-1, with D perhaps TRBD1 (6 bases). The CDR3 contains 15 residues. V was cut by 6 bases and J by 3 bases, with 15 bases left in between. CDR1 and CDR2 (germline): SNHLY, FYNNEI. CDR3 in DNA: TGTGCCAGCAGGAATAGGGGGAATAACTACAATGAGCAGTTCTTC. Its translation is CASRNRGNNYNEQFF.

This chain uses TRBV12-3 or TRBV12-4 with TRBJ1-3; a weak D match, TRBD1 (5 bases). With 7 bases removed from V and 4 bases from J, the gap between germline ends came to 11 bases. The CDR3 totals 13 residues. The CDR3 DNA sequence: TGTGCCAGCAACCGGGGGTCCGGAAACACCATATATTTT. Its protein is CASNRGSGNTIYF.

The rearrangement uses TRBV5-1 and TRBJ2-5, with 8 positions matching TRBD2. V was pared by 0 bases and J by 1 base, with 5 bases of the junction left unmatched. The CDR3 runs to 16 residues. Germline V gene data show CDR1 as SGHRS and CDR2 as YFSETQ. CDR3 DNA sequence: TGCGCCAGCAGCTTGGCGATAGCGGGGCTCCAAGAGACCCAGTACTTC. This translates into CASSLAIAGLQETQYF.

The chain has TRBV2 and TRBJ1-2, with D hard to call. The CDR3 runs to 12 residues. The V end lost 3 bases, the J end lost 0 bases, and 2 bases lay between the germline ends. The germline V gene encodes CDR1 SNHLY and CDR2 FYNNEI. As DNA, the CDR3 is TGTGCCAGCAGTGACACTAACTATGGCTACACCTTC. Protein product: CASSDTNYGYTF.

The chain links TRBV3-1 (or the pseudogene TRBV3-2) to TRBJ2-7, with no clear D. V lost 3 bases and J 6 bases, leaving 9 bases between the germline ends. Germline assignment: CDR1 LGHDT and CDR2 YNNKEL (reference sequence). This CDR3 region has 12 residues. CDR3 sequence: CASSHESSEQYF. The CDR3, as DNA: TGTGCCAGCAGCCATGAGAGTTCCGAGCAGTACTTC.

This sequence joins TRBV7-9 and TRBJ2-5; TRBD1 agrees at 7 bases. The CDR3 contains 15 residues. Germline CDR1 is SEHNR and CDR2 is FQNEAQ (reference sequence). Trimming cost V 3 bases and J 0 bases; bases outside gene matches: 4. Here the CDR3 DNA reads TGTGCCAGCAGCTTGACGACAGGGAACCAAGAGACCCAGTACTTC. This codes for CASSLTTGNQETQYF.

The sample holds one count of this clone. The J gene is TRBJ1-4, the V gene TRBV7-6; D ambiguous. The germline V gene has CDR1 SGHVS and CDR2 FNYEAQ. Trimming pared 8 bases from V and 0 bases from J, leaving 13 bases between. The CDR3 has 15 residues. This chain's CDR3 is CASGGRATTNEKLFF. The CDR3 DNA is TGTGCCAGCGGAGGTAGAGCTACAACTAATGAAAAACTGTTTTTT.

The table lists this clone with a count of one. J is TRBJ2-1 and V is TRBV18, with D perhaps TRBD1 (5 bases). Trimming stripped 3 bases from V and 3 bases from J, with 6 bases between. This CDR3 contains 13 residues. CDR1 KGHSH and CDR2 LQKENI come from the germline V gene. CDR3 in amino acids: CASSPRVYNEQFF. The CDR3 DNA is TGTGCCAGCTCACCCAGGGTCTACAATGAGCAGTTCTTC. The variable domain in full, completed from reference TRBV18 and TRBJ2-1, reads NAGVMQNPRHLVRRRGQEARLRCSPMKGHSHVYWYRQLPEEGLKFMVYLQKENIIDESGMPKERFSAEFPKEGPSILRIQQVVRGDSAAYFCASSPRVYNEQFFGPGTRLTVL.

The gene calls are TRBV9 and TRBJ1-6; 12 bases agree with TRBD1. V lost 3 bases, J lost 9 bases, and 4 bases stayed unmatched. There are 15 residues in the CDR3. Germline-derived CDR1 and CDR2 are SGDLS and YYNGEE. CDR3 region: CASSEGTGGSSPLHF. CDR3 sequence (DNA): TGTGCCAGCAGCGAGGGGACAGGGGGCAGTTCACCCCTCCACTTT.